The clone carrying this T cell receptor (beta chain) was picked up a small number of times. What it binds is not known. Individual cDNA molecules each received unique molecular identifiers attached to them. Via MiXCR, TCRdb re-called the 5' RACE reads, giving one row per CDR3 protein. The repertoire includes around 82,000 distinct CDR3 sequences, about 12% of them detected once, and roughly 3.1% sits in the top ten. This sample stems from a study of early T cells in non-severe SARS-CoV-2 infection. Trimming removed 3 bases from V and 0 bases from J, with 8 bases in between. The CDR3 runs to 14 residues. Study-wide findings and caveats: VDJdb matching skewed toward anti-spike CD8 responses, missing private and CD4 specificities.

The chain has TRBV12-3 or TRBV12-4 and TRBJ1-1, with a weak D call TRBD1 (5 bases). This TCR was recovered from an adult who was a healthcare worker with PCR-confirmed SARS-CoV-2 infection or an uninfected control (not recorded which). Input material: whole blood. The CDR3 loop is CASSLTDMNTEAFF. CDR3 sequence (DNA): TGTGCCAGCAGTTTGACAGACATGAACACTGAAGCTTTCTTT.